This T cell receptor (beta chain) was identified in a study of human T cells and chemical hapten exposure (TCRdb year 2021). Turning to the overall study: For sensitization, 2% DPC in acetone was applied to a 2 cm by 2 cm area of upper inner arm skin. Patients additionally received weekly therapeutic DPC doses to the scalp throughout the approximately 24-week study period. Patch testing was done on the upper back using Finn chambers containing 0.01% DPC, and results were scored after 6 days according to International Contact Dermatitis Research Group standards. The mostly female patient cohort included alopecia areata with under or over 50% scalp involvement, alopecia totalis and alopecia universalis. Libraries were combined into a pool for sequencing, and differences in TCR yield between samples came mainly from small differences in library volumes within the pool. This study followed changes in the peripheral blood TCR repertoire in vivo during primary and secondary sensitization of alopecia patients to the hapten diphenylcyclopropenone (DPC). Patient blood was sampled pre-sensitization (week 0) and at 2, 6 and about 24 weeks after DPC sensitization. Twenty-nine alopecia patients gave blood for TCR sequencing at one to four time points (pre-sensitization, 2, 6 and 24 weeks).

Overall study outcomes, separate from this receptor: Significantly more large CDR3 similarity clusters were formed by expanded TCRs than by pre-sensitization or healthy control sets, consistent with antigen-driven responses. After repeated subsampling, changes were observed in the strength of the expansion versus patch-test correlation and in the threshold at which the correlation became significant. DPC sensitization did not change the number of TCRs with a frequency above 1 in 1000, and there was no evidence of changes in global repertoire structure. The number of PT1 expanded TCRs positively correlated with patch test score, significant at thresholds 8, 16 and 32 but not 4. Because every patient had alopecia, a presumed autoimmune disease, the patients' immune response might differ from that of healthy individuals.

Via the germline V gene, CDR1 is MNHEY and CDR2 SVGAGI. Deletion took 9 bases off V and 3 bases off J, with a span of 8 bases between the germline ends. From cysteine to phenylalanine, the CDR3 is 12 amino acids long. Only the CDR3 region is kept as DNA, spanning 36 bases read in frame from base 1. The library relied on RACE. Data came from a NextSeq 500. Library preparation attached unique molecular identifiers to individual cDNA molecules for quantitative, reproducible TCR counting. For every blood RNA sample, sequencing covered both the TCR alpha and TCR beta chains. On the study's bioinformatics: The median number of TCRs per sample was approximately 93,000, ranging from 23,224 to 690,600. The Decombinator software suite was used to annotate V, J and CDR3 in the TCR reads. Every sample was subsampled to the same number of TCRs (28,000) for the PS versus PT1 abundance plots. TCRs were defined as expanded if absent before sensitization and observed at least eight times at the 2-week time point. TCRdb trimmed public reads at Q25 via fastp, called clones via MiXCR and kept in-frame beta chains. Rows merge per CDR3 protein into single entries with the most common DNA and genes. The V and J calls were determined by TCRdb, not by the authors. This sample has 35,000 to 50,000 distinct CDR3 sequences in its table, and around 12% of those were observed once. The ten biggest clones cover about 5.7% of the sample.

In its sample, this clonotype was seen many times. This clone's antigen is unknown. There are no base qualities to consult, and no much larger clone falls within one base. Read against the paper, the sample's time point label means: pre-sensitization, week 0. The treatment or condition label, read with the paper, signifies: therapeutic diphenylcyclopropenone sensitization with weekly scalp DPC. Blood at each patch-test visit was drawn before the patch test was applied. Eligible patients were aged 18 to 70, diagnosed with alopecia, deemed suitable for DPC therapy, and excluded if pregnant. Total RNA was isolated from unfractionated whole blood collected in Tempus Blood RNA tubes.

Recombination joined TRBV6-5 with TRBJ2-2; a confident D gene designation cannot be given. This receptor was taken from a woman aged 30 to 39 with alopecia areata. Some clones in this sample may be carry-over from other donors' samples. This specimen was whole blood, taken in connection with sensitization to the hapten diphenylcyclopropenone (DPC). The bases read TGTGCCAGAATTAGGGACACCGGGGAGCTGTTTTTT. This translates into CARIRDTGELFF.